This T cell receptor beta chain was identified in a study of blood T cell repertoires in COVID-19. About the research overall: The study drew acute and convalescent COVID-19 samples from the United States, Italy and Spain.

Here immunoSEQ multiplex PCR was the method, and the copy in TCRdb shows in-frame clones only, minus some. Altogether about 120,000 clones are present, more than 70% being singletons, with the ten largest covering around a tenth. The sequencing input was peripheral blood. The source of this sequence is a man aged 45 to 65 with acute or convalescent COVID-19.

The chain's CDR3 is CASSPWAGAASTEAFF. CDR3 coding DNA: TGTGCCAGCAGCCCCTGGGCGGGGGCGGCTAGCACTGAAGCTTTCTTT. The rearrangement joins TRBV3-1 (or the pseudogene TRBV3-2) to TRBJ1-1, with D perhaps matching TRBD1 (6 bases). The CDR3 loop spans 16 amino acids. V was cut by 4 bases and J by 4 bases, with 19 bases left in between. Germline-derived CDR1 and CDR2 are LGHDT and YNNKEL (reference sequence).